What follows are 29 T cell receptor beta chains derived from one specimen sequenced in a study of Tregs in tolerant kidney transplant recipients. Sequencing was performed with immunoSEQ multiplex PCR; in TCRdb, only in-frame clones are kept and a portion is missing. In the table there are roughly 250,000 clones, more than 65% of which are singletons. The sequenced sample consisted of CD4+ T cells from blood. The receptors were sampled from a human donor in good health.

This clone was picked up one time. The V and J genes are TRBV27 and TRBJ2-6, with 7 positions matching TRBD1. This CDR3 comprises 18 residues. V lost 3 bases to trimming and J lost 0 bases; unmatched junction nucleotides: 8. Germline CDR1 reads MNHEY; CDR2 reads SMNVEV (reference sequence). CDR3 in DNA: TGTGCCAGCAGTTTGAGGAGACAGGGCCTCTCTGGGGCCAACGTCCTGACTTTC. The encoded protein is CASSLRRQGLSGANVLTF.

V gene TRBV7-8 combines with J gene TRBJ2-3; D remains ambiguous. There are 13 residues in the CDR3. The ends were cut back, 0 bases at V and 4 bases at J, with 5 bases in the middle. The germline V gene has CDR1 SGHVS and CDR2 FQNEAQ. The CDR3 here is CASSLAGPDTQYF. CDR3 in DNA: TGTGCCAGCAGCTTAGCGGGTCCAGATACGCAGTATTTT. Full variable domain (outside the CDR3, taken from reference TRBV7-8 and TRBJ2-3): GAGVSQSPRYKVAKRGQDVALRCDPISGHVSLFWYQQALGQGPEFLTYFQNEAQLDKSGLPSDRFFAERPEGSVSTLKIQRTQQEDSAVYLCASSLAGPDTQYFGPGTRLTVL.

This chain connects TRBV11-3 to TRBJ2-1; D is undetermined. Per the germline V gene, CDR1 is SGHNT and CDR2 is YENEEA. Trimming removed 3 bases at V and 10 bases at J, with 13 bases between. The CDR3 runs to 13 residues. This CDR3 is CASSLTLMAEQFF. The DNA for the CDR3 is TGTGCCAGCAGCTTGACTCTCATGGCGGAGCAGTTCTTC.

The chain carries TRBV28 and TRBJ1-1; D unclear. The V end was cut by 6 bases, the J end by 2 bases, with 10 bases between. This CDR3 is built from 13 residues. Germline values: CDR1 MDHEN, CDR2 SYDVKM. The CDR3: CASSLVQNTEAFF. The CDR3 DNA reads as TGTGCCAGCAGCCTGGTACAAAACACTGAAGCTTTCTTT.

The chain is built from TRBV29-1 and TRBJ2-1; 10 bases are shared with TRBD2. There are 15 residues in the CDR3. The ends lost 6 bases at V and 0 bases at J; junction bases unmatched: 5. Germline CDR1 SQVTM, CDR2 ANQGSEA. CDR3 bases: TGCAGCGTCGGACTAGCGGCGAGCTCCTACAATGAGCAGTTCTTC. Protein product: CSVGLAASSYNEQFF.

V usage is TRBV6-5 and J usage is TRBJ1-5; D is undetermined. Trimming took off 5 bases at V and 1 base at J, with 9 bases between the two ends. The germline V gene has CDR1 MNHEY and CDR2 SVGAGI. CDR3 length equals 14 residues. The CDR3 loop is CASSTVRSNQPQHF. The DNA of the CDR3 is TGTGCCAGCAGTACAGTGCGAAGCAATCAGCCCCAGCATTTT.

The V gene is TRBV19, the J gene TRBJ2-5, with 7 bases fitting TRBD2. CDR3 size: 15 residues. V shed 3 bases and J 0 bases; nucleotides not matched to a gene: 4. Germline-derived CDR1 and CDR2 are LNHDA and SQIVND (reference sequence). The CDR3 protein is CASSIQAGYQETQYF. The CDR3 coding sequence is TGTGCCAGTAGTATCCAAGCGGGGTACCAAGAGACCCAGTACTTC.

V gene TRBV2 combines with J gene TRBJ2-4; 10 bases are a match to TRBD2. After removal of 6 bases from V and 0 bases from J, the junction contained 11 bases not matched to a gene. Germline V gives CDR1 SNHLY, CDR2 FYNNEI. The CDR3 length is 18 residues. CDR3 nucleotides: TGTGCCAGCAGCGACTTAGCGGGGGGCTTTCGAGCCAAAAACATTCAGTACTTC. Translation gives CASSDLAGGFRAKNIQYF. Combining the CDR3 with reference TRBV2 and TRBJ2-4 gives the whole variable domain EPEVTQTPSHQVTQMGQEVILRCVPISNHLYFYWYRQILGQKVEFLVSFYNNEISEKSEIFDDQFSVERPDGSNFTLKIRSTKLEDSAMYFCASSDLAGGFRAKNIQYFGAGTRLSVL.

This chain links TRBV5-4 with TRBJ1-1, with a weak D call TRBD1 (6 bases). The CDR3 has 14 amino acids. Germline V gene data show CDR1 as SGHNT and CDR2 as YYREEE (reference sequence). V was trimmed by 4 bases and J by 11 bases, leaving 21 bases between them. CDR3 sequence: CASSLGQQSRRAFF. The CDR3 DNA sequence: TGTGCCAGCAGCCTCGGACAGCAATCCCGTCGGGCTTTCTTT. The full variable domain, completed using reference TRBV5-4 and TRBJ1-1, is ETGVTQSPTHLIKTRGQQVTLRCSSQSGHNTVSWYQQALGQGPQFIFQYYREEENGRGNFPPRFSGLQFPNYSSELNVNALELDDSALYLCASSLGQQSRRAFFGQGTRLTVV.

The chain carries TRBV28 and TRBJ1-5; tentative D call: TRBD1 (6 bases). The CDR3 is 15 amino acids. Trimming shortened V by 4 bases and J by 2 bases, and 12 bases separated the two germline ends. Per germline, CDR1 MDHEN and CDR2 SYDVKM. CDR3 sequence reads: CASSSGVRGNQPQHF. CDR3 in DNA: TGTGCCAGCAGTTCAGGGGTTAGGGGCAATCAGCCCCAGCATTTT.

Written as DNA, the CDR3 is TGTGCCAGTAGTACTCAGGGGAACACTGAAGCTTTCTTT. This encodes CASSTQGNTEAFF. The genes are TRBV19 and TRBJ1-1, with a tentative D call TRBD1 (5 bases). V was clipped by 4 bases and J by 1 base, with 7 bases between them. CDR1 and CDR2 from the germline V gene are LNHDA and SQIVND (reference sequence). This CDR3 is built from 13 residues.

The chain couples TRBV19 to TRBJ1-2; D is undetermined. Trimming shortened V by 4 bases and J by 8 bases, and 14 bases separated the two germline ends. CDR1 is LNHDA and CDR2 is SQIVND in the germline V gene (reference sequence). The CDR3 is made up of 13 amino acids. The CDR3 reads CASSTTAGRGYTF. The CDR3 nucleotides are TGTGCCAGTAGTACTACGGCAGGAAGGGGCTACACCTTC. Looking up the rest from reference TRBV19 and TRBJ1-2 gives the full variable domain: DGGITQSPKYLFRKEGQNVTLSCEQNLNHDAMYWYRQDPGQGLRLIYYSQIVNDFQKGDIAEGYSVSREKKESFPLTVTSAQKNPTAFYLCASSTTAGRGYTFGSGTRLTVV.

This CDR3 is CASSSGLAGEKQYF. The CDR3 region has the DNA TGCGCCAGCAGTTCGGGACTAGCGGGTGAGAAGCAGTATTTT. The chain joins TRBV10-1 to TRBJ2-3; 12 positions agree with TRBD2. The length of the CDR3 is 14 residues. V trimming: 5 bases; J trimming: 11 bases; junction bases outside the gene matches: 8. The germline gives CDR1 WNHNN, CDR2 SYGVQD (reference sequence).

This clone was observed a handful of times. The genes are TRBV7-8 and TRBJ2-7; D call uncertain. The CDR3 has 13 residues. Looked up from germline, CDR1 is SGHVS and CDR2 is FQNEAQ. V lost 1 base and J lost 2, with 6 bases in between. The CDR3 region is CASSLGSAYEQYF. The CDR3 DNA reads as TGTGCCAGCAGCTTAGGGTCTGCCTACGAGCAGTACTTC.

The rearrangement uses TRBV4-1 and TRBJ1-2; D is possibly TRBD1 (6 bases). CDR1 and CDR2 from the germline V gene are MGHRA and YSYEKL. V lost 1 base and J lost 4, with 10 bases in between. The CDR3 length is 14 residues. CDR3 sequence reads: CASSQGGDTYGYTF. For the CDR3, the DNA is TGCGCCAGCAGCCAAGGAGGGGACACCTATGGCTACACCTTC.

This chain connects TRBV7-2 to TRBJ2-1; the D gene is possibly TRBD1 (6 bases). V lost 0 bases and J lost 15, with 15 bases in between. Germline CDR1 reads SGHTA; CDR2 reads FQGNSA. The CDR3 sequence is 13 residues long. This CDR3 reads CASSLARWGPWFF. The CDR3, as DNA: TGTGCCAGCAGCTTAGCGAGGTGGGGGCCCTGGTTCTTC.

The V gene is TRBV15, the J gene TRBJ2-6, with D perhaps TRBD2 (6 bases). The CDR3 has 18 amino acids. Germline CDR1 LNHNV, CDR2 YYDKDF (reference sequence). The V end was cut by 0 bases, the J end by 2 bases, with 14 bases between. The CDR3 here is CATSRDGGGRAGANVLTF. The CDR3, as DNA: TGTGCCACCAGCAGAGATGGAGGAGGGCGTGCTGGGGCCAACGTCCTGACTTTC.

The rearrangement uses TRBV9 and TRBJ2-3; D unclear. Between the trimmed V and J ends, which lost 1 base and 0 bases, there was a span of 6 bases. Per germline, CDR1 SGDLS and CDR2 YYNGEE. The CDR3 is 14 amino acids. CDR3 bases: TGTGCCAGCAGCGTAACCTCCAGCACAGATACGCAGTATTTT. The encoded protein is CASSVTSSTDTQYF. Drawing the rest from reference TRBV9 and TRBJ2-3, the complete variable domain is DSGVTQTPKHLITATGQRVTLRCSPRSGDLSVYWYQQSLDQGLQFLIQYYNGEERAKGNILERFSAQQFPDLHSELNLSSLELGDSALYFCASSVTSSTDTQYFGPGTRLTVL.

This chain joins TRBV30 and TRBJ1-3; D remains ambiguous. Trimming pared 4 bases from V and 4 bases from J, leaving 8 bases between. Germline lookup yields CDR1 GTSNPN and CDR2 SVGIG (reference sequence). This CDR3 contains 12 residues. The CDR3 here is CAWNPMGNTIYF. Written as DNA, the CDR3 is TGTGCCTGGAACCCTATGGGAAACACCATATATTTT.

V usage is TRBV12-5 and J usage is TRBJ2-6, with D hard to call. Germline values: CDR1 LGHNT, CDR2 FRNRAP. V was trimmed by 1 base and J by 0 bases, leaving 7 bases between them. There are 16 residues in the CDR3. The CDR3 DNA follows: TGTGCTAGTGGTTTGGCAGTTAGCTCTGGGGCCAACGTCCTGACTTTC. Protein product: CASGLAVSSGANVLTF.

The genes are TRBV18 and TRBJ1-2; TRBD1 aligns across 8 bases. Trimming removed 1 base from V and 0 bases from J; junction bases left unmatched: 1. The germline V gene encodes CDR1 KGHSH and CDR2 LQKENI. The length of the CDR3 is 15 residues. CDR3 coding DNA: TGTGCCAGCTCACCACGGGACAGGACTAACTATGGCTACACCTTC. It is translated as CASSPRDRTNYGYTF.

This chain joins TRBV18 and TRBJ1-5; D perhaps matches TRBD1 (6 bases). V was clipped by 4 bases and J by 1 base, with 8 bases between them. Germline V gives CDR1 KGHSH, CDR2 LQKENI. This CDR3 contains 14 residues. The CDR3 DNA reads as TGTGCCAGCTCACAGGGGGTAAGCAATCAGCCCCAGCATTTT. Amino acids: CASSQGVSNQPQHF.

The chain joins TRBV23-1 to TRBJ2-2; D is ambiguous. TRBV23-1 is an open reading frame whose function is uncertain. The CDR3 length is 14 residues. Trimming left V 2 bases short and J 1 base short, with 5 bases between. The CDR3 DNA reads TGCGCCAGCAGTCAAGCACTGAACACCGGGGAGCTGTTTTTT. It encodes CASSQALNTGELFF.

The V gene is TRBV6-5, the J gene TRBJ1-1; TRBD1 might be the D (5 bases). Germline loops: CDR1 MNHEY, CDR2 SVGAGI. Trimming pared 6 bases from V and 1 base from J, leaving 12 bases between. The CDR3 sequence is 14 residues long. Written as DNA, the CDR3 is TGTGCCAGCAGGTGGATGGACAAGAACACTGAAGCTTTCTTT. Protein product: CASRWMDKNTEAFF.

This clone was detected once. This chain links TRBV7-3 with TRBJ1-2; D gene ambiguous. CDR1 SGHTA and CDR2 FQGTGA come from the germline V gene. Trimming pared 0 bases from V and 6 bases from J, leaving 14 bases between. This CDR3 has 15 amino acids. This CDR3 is CASSLTGSLGDGYTF. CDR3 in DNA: TGTGCCAGCAGCTTAACGGGGTCCCTCGGGGATGGCTACACCTTC.

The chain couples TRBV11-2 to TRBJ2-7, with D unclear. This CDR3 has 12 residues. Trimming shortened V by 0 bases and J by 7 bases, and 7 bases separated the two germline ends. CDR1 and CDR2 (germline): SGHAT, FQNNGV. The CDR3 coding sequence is TGTGCCAGCAGCTTAGAATCGCAGGAGCAGTACTTC. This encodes CASSLESQEQYF.

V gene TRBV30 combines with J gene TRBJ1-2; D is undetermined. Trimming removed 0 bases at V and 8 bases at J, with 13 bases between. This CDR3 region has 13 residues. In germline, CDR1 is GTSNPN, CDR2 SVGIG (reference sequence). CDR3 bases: TGTGCCTGGAGTGTTGGTAGGGTTTACGGCTACACCTTC. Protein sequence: CAWSVGRVYGYTF.

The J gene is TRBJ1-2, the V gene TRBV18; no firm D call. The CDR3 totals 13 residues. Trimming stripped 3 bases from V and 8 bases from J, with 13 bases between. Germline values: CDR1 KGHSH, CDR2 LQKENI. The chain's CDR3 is CASSPAALAGYTF. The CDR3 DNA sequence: TGTGCCAGCTCACCCGCGGCGTTGGCGGGCTACACCTTC.

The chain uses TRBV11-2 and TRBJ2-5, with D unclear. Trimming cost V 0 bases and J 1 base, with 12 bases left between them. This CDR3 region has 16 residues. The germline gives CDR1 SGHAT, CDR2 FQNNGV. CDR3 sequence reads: CASSLENGYFQETQYF. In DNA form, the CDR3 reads TGTGCCAGCAGCTTAGAAAACGGGTATTTCCAAGAGACCCAGTACTTC.